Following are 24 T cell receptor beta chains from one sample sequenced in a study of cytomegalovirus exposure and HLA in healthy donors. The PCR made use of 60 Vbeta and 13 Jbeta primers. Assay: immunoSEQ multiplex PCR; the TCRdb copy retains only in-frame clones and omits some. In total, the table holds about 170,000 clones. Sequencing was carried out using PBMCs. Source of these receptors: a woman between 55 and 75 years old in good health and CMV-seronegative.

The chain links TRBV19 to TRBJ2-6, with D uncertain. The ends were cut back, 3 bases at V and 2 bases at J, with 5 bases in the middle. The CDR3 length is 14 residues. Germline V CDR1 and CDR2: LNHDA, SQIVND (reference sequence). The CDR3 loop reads CASSISPGANVLTF. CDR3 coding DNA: TGTGCCAGTAGTATCTCTCCTGGGGCCAACGTCCTGACTTTC.

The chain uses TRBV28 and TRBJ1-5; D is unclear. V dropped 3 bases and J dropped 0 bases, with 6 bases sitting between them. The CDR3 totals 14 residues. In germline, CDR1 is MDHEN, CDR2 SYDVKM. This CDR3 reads CASSFQYSNQPQHF. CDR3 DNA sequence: TGTGCCAGCAGTTTTCAGTATAGCAATCAGCCCCAGCATTTT.

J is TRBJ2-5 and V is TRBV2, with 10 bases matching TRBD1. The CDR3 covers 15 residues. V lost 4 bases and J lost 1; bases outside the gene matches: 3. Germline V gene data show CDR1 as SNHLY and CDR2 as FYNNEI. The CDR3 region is CASSAGQGFQETQYF. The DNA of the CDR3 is TGTGCCAGCAGTGCGGGACAGGGGTTCCAAGAGACCCAGTACTTC.

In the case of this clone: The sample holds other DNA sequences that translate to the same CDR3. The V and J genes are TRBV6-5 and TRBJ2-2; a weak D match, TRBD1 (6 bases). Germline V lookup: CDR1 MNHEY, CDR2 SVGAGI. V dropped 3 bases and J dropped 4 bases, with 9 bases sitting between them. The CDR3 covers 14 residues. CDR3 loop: CASSYDRFTGELFF. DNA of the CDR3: TGTGCCAGCAGTTATGACAGGTTCACCGGGGAGCTGTTTTTT.

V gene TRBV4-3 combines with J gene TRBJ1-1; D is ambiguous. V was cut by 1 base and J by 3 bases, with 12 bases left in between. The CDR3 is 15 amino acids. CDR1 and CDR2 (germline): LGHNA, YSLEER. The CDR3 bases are TGCGCCAGCAGCCAAGGGCTGGGGAGGGACACTGAAGCTTTCTTT. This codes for CASSQGLGRDTEAFF.

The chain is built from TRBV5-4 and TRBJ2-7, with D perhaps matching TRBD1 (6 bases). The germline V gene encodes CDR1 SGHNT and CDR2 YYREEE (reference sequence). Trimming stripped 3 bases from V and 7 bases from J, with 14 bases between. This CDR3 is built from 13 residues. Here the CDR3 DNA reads TGTGCCAGCAGCTCGGACAGAGTTGGGGAGCAGTACTTC. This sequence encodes CASSSDRVGEQYF.

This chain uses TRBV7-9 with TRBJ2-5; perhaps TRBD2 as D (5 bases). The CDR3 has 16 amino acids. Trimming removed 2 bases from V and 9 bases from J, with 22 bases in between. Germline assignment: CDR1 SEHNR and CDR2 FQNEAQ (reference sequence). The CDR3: CASSLLGNVAGVAQYF. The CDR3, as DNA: TGTGCCAGCAGCTTATTAGGGAATGTGGCGGGCGTGGCCCAGTACTTC.

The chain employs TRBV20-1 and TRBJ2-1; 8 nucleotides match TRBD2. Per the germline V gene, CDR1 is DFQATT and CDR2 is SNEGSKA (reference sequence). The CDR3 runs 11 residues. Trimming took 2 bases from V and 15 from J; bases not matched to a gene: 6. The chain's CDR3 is CSARPGTSLFF. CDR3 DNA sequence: TGCAGTGCTAGACCCGGGACTAGTCTGTTCTTC.

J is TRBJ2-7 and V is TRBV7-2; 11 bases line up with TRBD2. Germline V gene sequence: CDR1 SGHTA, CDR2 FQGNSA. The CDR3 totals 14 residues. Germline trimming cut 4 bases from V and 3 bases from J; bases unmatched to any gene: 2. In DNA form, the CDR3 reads TGTGCCAGCAGCTCGACTAGCGGGGTCTACGAGCAGTACTTC. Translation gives CASSSTSGVYEQYF. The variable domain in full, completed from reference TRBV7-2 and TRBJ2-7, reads GAGVSQSPSNKVTEKGKDVELRCDPISGHTALYWYRQSLGQGLEFLIYFQGNSAPDKSGLPSDRFSAERTGGSVSTLTIQRTQQEDSAVYLCASSSTSGVYEQYFGPGTRLTVT.

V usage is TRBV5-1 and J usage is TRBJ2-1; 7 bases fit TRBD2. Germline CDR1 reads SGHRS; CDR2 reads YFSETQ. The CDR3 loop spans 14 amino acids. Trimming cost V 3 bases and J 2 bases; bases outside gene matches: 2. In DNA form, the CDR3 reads TGCGCCAGCAGCTCGGGGGGAGCCTACAATGAGCAGTTCTTC. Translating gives CASSSGGAYNEQFF.

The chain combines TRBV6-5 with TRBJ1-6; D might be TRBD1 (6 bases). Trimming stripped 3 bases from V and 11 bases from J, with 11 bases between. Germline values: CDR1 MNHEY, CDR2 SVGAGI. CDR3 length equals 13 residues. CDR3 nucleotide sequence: TGTGCCAGCAGTTATAGGCAGGGGACACCCCTCCACTTT. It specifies CASSYRQGTPLHF.

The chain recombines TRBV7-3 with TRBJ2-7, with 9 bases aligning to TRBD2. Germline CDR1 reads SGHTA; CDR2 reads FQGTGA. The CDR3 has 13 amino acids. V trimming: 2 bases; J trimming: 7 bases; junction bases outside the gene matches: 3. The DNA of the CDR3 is TGTGCCAGCAGCTTAGCGGGGGGGCAAGAGCAGTACTTC. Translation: CASSLAGGQEQYF. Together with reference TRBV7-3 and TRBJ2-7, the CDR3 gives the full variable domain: GAGVSQTPSNKVTEKGKYVELRCDPISGHTALYWYRQSLGQGPEFLIYFQGTGAADDSGLPNDRFFAVRPEGSVSTLKIQRTERGDSAVYLCASSLAGGQEQYFGPGTRLTVT.

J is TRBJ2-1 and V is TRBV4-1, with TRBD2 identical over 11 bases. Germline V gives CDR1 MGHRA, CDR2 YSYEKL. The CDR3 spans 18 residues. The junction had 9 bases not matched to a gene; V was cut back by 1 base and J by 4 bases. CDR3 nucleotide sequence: TGCGCCAGCAGCCAAGGGGAGACGCGACTAGCGGGATACAATGAGCAGTTCTTC. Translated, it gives CASSQGETRLAGYNEQFF.

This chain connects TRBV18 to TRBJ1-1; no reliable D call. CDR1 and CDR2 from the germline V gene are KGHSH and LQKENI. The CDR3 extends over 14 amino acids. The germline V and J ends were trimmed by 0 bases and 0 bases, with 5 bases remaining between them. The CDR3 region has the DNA TGTGCCAGCTCACCACCACCTATGAACACTGAAGCTTTCTTT. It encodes CASSPPPMNTEAFF.

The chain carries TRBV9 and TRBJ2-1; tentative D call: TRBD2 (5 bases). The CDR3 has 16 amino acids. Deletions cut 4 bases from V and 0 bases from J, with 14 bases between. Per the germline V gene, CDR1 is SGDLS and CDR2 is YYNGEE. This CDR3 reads CASSTRGGHSYNEQFF. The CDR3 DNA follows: TGTGCCAGCAGCACACGCGGAGGTCACTCCTACAATGAGCAGTTCTTC.

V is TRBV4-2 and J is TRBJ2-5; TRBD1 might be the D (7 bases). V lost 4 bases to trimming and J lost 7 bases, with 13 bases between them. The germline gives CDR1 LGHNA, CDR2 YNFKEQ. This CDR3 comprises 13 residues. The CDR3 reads CASSRRDSRTQYF. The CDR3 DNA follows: TGTGCCAGCAGCCGGAGGGACAGTAGGACCCAGTACTTC.

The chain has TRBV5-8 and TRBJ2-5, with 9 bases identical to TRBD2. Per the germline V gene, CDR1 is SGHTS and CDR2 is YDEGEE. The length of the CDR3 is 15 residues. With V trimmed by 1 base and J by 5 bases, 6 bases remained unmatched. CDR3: CASSLTLAGSETQYF. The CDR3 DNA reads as TGTGCCAGCAGCTTGACGCTAGCGGGAAGTGAGACCCAGTACTTC. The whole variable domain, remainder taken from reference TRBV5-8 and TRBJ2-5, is EAGVTQSPTHLIKTRGQQATLRCSPISGHTSVYWYQQALGLGLQFLLWYDEGEERNRGNFPPRFSGRQFPNYSSELNVNALELEDSALYLCASSLTLAGSETQYFGPGTRLLVL.

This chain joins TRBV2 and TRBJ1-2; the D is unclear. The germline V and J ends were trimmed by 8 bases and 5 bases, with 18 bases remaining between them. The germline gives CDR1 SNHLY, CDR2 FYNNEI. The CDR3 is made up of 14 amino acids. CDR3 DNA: TGTGCCAGCTTTGAAAAAAAAGGAGGGTATGGCTACACCTTC. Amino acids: CASFEKKGGYGYTF. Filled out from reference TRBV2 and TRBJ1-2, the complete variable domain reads EPEVTQTPSHQVTQMGQEVILRCVPISNHLYFYWYRQILGQKVEFLVSFYNNEISEKSEIFDDQFSVERPDGSNFTLKIRSTKLEDSAMYFCASFEKKGGYGYTFGSGTRLTVV.

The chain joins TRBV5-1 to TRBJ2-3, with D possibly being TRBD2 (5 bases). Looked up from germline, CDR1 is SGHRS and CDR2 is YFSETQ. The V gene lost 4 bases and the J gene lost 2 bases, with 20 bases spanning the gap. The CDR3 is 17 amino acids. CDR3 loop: CASSTSTSMYYTDTQYF. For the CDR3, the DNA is TGCGCCAGCAGCACGTCAACTAGTATGTATTACACAGATACGCAGTATTTT. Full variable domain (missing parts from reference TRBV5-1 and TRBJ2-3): KAGVTQTPRYLIKTRGQQVTLSCSPISGHRSVSWYQQTPGQGLQFLFEYFSETQRNKGNFPGRFSGRQFSNSRSEMNVSTLELGDSALYLCASSTSTSMYYTDTQYFGPGTRLTVL.

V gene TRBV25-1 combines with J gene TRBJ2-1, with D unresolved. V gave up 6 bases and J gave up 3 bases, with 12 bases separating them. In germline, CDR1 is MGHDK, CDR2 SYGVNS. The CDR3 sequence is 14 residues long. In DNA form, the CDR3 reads TGTGCCAGCAGCCAGACGGAGCTCTACAATGAGCAGTTCTTC. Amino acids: CASSQTELYNEQFF.

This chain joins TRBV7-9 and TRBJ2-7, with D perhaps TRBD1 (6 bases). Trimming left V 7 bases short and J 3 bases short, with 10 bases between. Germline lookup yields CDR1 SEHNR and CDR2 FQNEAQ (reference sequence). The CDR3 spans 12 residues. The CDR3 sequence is CASTEQGYEQYF. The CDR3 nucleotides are TGTGCCAGCACCGAACAGGGCTACGAGCAGTACTTC.

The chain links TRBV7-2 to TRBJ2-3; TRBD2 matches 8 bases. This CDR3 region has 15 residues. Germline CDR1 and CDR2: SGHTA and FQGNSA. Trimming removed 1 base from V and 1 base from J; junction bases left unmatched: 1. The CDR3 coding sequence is TGTGCCAGCAGCTTAGGGGGACTAGGCACAGATACGCAGTATTTT. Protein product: CASSLGGLGTDTQYF.

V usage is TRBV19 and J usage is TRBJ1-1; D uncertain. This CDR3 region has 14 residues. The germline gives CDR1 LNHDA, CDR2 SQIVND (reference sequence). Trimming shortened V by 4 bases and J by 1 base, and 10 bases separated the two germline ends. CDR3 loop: CASSTTARNTEAFF. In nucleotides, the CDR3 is TGTGCCAGTAGTACCACTGCACGGAACACTGAAGCTTTCTTT.

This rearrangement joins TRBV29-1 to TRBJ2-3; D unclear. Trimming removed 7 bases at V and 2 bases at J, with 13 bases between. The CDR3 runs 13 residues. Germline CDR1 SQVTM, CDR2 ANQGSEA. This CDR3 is CSGARRLTDTQYF. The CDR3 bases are TGCAGCGGTGCAAGGAGACTCACAGATACGCAGTATTTT.